One and the same sample provided the 32 T cell receptor beta chains below, sequenced in a study of glioma-infiltrating T cells. Amplification of TCR alpha and beta CDR3 regions from RNA used iRepertoire nested multiplex PCR. In TCRdb, the multiplex PCR reads were re-called with MiXCR into one record per CDR3 protein. The table records more than 110,000 distinct CDR3 sequences, about two fifths of them present only once. Sequenced material: glioma tissue, nonneoplastic brain tissue, or PBMCs (not recorded which). The receptors were gathered from a human donor with low-grade glioma or glioblastoma, undergoing nonglioma brain surgery, or in good health (not recorded which).

This clonotype was observed a handful of times. The V and J genes are TRBV20-1 and TRBJ1-6; perhaps TRBD1 as D (6 bases). V was shortened by 6 bases and J by 0 bases, with 12 bases between the two germline ends. Germline-derived CDR1 and CDR2 are DFQATT and SNEGSKA (reference sequence). The CDR3 length is 15 residues. CDR3 sequence (DNA): TGCAGTGCAACTGGACAGTCCTCCTATAATTCACCCCTCCACTTT. Amino acids: CSATGQSSYNSPLHF.

This sequence joins TRBV27 and TRBJ2-7; 8 positions agree with TRBD1. The CDR3 runs to 15 residues. CDR1 is MNHEY, CDR2 SMNVEV, per germline (reference sequence). Unmatched junction bases numbered 6, after V lost 3 bases and J lost 2 bases. The CDR3 spells CASSFGGQGAYEQYF. CDR3 nucleotides: TGTGCCAGCAGTTTTGGCGGACAGGGCGCCTACGAGCAGTACTTC.

This clonotype has a handful of counts. The V and J genes are TRBV20-1 and TRBJ2-1, with 7 bases identical to TRBD2. The CDR3 length is 20 residues. Germline V gene data show CDR1 as DFQATT and CDR2 as SNEGSKA (reference sequence). The V segment lost 0 bases and the J segment 2 bases; nucleotides outside the gene matches: 19. CDR3 amino acids: CSARDEFGGGLGRAYNEQFF. DNA for the CDR3: TGCAGTGCTAGAGATGAATTTGGGGGGGGTCTAGGGAGGGCCTACAATGAGCAGTTCTTC.

The chain uses TRBV20-1 and TRBJ2-1; D might be TRBD1 (5 bases). CDR3 length: 13 residues. From germline, CDR1 is DFQATT and CDR2 SNEGSKA (reference sequence). Trimming pared 2 bases from V and 6 bases from J, leaving 11 bases between. The CDR3 coding sequence is TGCAGTGCTAGACTGGGGCCGTCCAATGAGCAGTTCTTC. Translated: CSARLGPSNEQFF.

The sample holds a few counts of this clonotype. The chain is built from TRBV20-1 and TRBJ2-5; TRBD2 aligns across 8 bases. From germline, CDR1 is DFQATT and CDR2 SNEGSKA (reference sequence). Trimming at V came to 5 bases and at J to 5 bases, leaving 13 bases not matched to a gene. This CDR3 contains 15 residues. CDR3 protein: CSASRLARGGETQYF. The DNA for the CDR3 is TGCAGTGCTTCCCGACTAGCGCGAGGGGGGGAGACCCAGTACTTC.

The chain links TRBV6-1 to TRBJ2-2, with TRBD2 matching 11 bases. Germline CDR1 MNHNS, CDR2 SASEGT. This CDR3 has 16 amino acids. Trimming cost V 5 bases and J 5 bases; bases outside gene matches: 7. The CDR3 region is CASSSGTSGFTGELFF. In DNA, the CDR3 is TGTGCCAGCAGTTCCGGGACTAGCGGATTTACCGGGGAGCTGTTTTTT.

This clonotype was seen a few times. The chain couples TRBV6-1 to TRBJ2-3, with 14 positions matching TRBD2. CDR3 length: 15 residues. J was trimmed by 6 bases and V by 6 bases; bases with no gene match: 5. Germline-derived CDR1 and CDR2 are MNHNS and SASEGT. CDR3 protein: CASSHGTSGSDTQYF. The CDR3 DNA reads TGTGCCAGCAGCCACGGGACTAGCGGGAGCGATACGCAGTATTTT.

This clonotype was observed a few times. CDR3 bases: TGTGCCAGCAGGAACCCGAACAGAAATTCACCCCTCCACTTT. Its translation is CASRNPNRNSPLHF. The rearrangement joins TRBV27 to TRBJ1-6; D is unresolved. This CDR3 is built from 14 residues. Germline lookup yields CDR1 MNHEY and CDR2 SMNVEV (reference sequence). Between the trimmed V and J ends, which lost 6 bases and 7 bases, there was a span of 13 bases.

In its sample, this clonotype was seen once. Sequence at one end of the junction differs from germline and may be a read error. This chain uses TRBV6-5 with TRBJ1-5; D remains ambiguous. CDR1 is MNHEY, CDR2 SVGAGI, per germline. The CDR3 covers 13 residues. CDR3 residues: CASSENTDQPHHF. The CDR3 DNA is TGTGCCAGCAGTGAAAACACGGATCAGCCCCACCATTTT.

This clonotype was counted a few times. V is TRBV4-1 and J is TRBJ2-5; 8 nucleotides align to TRBD2. Germline CDR1 is MGHRA and CDR2 is YSYEKL. The CDR3 covers 16 residues. V shed 3 bases, J shed 7 bases, and the junction held 13 bases outside the gene matches. This chain's CDR3 is CASSQAGVSGIGTQYF. As DNA, the CDR3 is TGCGCCAGCAGCCAGGCCGGGGTTAGCGGGATAGGGACCCAGTACTTC.

With respect to this clonotype: A junction boundary mismatches the germline segment, possibly from a read error. The rearrangement uses TRBV2 and TRBJ1-2, with unresolved D. This CDR3 comprises 13 residues. The germline gives CDR1 SNHLY, CDR2 FYNNEI. DNA of the CDR3: TGTGACAGCAGGTCTGAAGGTTACTATGGCTACACCTTC. Its protein product is CDSRSEGYYGYTF.

The sample holds one count of this clonotype. A much larger clone differs from this one at a single base, so this may be a read error. The rearrangement links TRBV2 to TRBJ2-1; D gene ambiguous. V lost 1 base, J lost 5 bases, and 12 bases lay in between. Germline CDR1 is SNHLY and CDR2 is FYNNEI. The CDR3 length is 15 residues. CDR3 protein: CASSEESEYNNEQFF. The CDR3 coding sequence is TGTGCCAGCAGTGAAGAGAGCGAATACAACAATGAGCAGTTCTTC.

The chain combines TRBV7-2 with TRBJ2-5; 9 bases line up with TRBD2. J was trimmed by 4 bases and V by 1 base; bases with no gene match: 4. The V gene's germline CDR1 is SGHTA and CDR2 FQGNSA. The CDR3 length is 15 residues. The CDR3 coding sequence is TGTGCCAGCAGCTTAGGCGGGGGGGCTGGAGAGACCCAGTACTTC. It specifies CASSLGGGAGETQYF.

The chain employs TRBV4-2 and TRBJ2-3, with 8 bases lining up with TRBD1. V dropped 2 bases and J dropped 4; count of bases not matched to a gene: 5. The CDR3 is 15 amino acids. Germline values: CDR1 LGHNA, CDR2 YNFKEQ. The CDR3 here is CASSQQGASADTQYF. The CDR3 bases are TGTGCCAGCAGCCAACAGGGGGCGTCGGCAGATACGCAGTATTTT.

Regarding this clonotype: Compared with germline, one end of the junction differs, possibly owing to a read error. The V and J genes are TRBV7-2 and TRBJ2-7; the D is unclear. The CDR3 covers 12 residues. In germline, CDR1 is SGHTA, CDR2 FQGNSA. The DNA of the CDR3 is TGTGCCGGCAGCTTAGTTAGTTACGAGCAGTACTTC. This translates into CAGSLVSYEQYF.

This clonotype was observed a handful of times. This sequence joins TRBV6-1 and TRBJ2-3; D not certain. Deletions cut 6 bases from V and 5 bases from J, with 21 bases between. The CDR3 loop spans 16 amino acids. The V gene's germline CDR1 is MNHNS and CDR2 SASEGT. CDR3 in DNA: TGTGCCAGCAGCTACGGGTTAGCCGGCCACAGAGATACGCAGTATTTT. It yields the protein CASSYGLAGHRDTQYF.

The rearrangement links TRBV5-6 to TRBJ2-3, with 10 bases identical to TRBD2. After removal of 2 bases from V and 4 bases from J, the junction contained 7 bases not matched to a gene. Germline V CDR1 and CDR2: SGHDT, YYEEEE. The CDR3 is 16 residues long. The CDR3 nucleotides are TGTGCCAGCAGCTTCATCGGACTAGCGGCCGCAGATACGCAGTATTTT. Amino acid sequence: CASSFIGLAAADTQYF.

A few counts support this clonotype. The V and J genes are TRBV20-1 and TRBJ2-5; D not resolved. There are 13 residues in the CDR3. V was shortened by 0 bases and J by 5 bases, with 10 bases between the two germline ends. Germline CDR1 and CDR2: DFQATT and SNEGSKA (reference sequence). The CDR3 sequence is CSARDRFRETQYF. In DNA form, the CDR3 reads TGCAGTGCTAGAGACCGTTTCCGGGAGACCCAGTACTTC.

The chain recombines TRBV20-1 with TRBJ1-1, with D possibly TRBD1 on 6 matching bases. The V gene lost 0 bases and the J gene lost 10 bases, with 18 bases spanning the gap. Germline V CDR1 and CDR2: DFQATT, SNEGSKA (reference sequence). The CDR3 is made up of 14 amino acids. CDR3 sequence reads: CSAREIHHGGRAFF. CDR3 nucleotide sequence: TGCAGTGCTAGAGAAATCCATCACGGGGGGCGAGCTTTCTTT.

The table lists this clonotype with a few counts. This rearrangement joins TRBV6-2 or TRBV6-3 to TRBJ1-2; D gene unclear. V was trimmed by 0 bases and J by 4 bases, leaving 6 bases between them. The CDR3 has 13 amino acids. CDR1 and CDR2 (germline): MNHEY, SVGEGT. In nucleotides, the CDR3 is TGTGCCAGCAGTTACTCGGGCATCTATGGCTACACCTTC. It translates to CASSYSGIYGYTF.

V and J are TRBV27 and TRBJ2-7, with TRBD2 matching 7 bases. Per germline, CDR1 MNHEY and CDR2 SMNVEV (reference sequence). The length of the CDR3 is 13 residues. J lost 12 bases, V lost 5 bases, and 13 bases had no gene match. DNA for the CDR3: TGTGCCAGCAGTCCGTCGGGAGGCCGTAGCTGGTACTTC. Its protein product is CASSPSGGRSWYF.

This clonotype was recorded a few times. The chain uses TRBV5-4 and TRBJ2-5; maybe TRBD1 (5 bases). The CDR3 spans 14 residues. Trimming pared 0 bases from V and 5 bases from J, leaving 11 bases between. Germline CDR1 is SGHNT and CDR2 is YYREEE (reference sequence). The CDR3 sequence: CASSLEMGQETQYF. CDR3 nucleotides: TGTGCCAGCAGCTTGGAGATGGGGCAGGAGACCCAGTACTTC.

This clonotype was observed a handful of times. DNA for the CDR3: TGTGCCAGCAGTGAATTCTCGGGCTCCTACAATGAGCAGTTCTTC. Translating gives CASSEFSGSYNEQFF. The genes are TRBV6-1 and TRBJ2-1; D remains unclear. CDR1 and CDR2 (germline): MNHNS, SASEGT. The CDR3 is made up of 15 amino acids. V lost 2 bases and J 0 bases, leaving 8 bases between the germline ends.

The table lists this clonotype with a count of one. One junction end does not reproduce the germline sequence, and a read error may be involved. The chain recombines TRBV6-5 with TRBJ2-7; TRBD2 aligns across 11 bases. CDR3 size: 15 residues. From germline, CDR1 is MNHEY and CDR2 SVGAGI. CDR3 bases: TGTGCCAGCAGTTACTCCACACAGACTAGCGGGAACCCTCTCTTC. It specifies CASSYSTQTSGNPLF.

This clonotype was picked up many times. The rearrangement uses TRBV6-1 and TRBJ2-5; possible D gene TRBD2, 5 bases. Trimming pared 2 bases from V and 1 base from J, leaving 8 bases between. The CDR3 runs to 14 residues. Germline CDR1 reads MNHNS; CDR2 reads SASEGT. Written as DNA, the CDR3 is TGTGCCAGCAGTGAAACGGACTCCCAAGAGACCCAGTACTTC. Encoded protein: CASSETDSQETQYF.

The rearrangement uses TRBV4-1 and TRBJ1-1; 7 nucleotides agree with TRBD1. Germline loops: CDR1 MGHRA, CDR2 YSYEKL. The J segment lost 2 bases and the V segment lost 1 base, leaving 4 bases of the junction unmatched. This CDR3 has 15 amino acids. This CDR3 is CASSQGQGGNTEAFF. The CDR3 bases are TGCGCCAGCAGCCAAGGACAGGGAGGTAACACTGAAGCTTTCTTT.

The chain joins TRBV2 to TRBJ1-5; D might be TRBD1 (5 bases). Germline V gives CDR1 SNHLY, CDR2 FYNNEI. V lost 2 bases, J lost 3 bases, and 11 bases lay in between. This CDR3 spans 15 amino acids. CDR3 in DNA: TGTGCCAGCAGTGAACAGGGTATCACCAATCAGCCCCAGCATTTT. It encodes CASSEQGITNQPQHF.

This clonotype was counted a few times. This chain links TRBV2 with TRBJ2-3; a possible D gene is TRBD1 (6 bases). The CDR3 has 14 residues. Deletions cut 5 bases from V and 2 bases from J, with 11 bases between. Germline CDR1 SNHLY, CDR2 FYNNEI. CDR3 protein: CASSYTGSTDTQYF. In nucleotides, the CDR3 is TGTGCCAGCAGTTATACAGGGTCCACAGATACGCAGTATTTT.

This clonotype was observed a handful of times. V is TRBV6-1 and J is TRBJ1-6; 8 nucleotides align to TRBD1. Germline CDR1 and CDR2: MNHNS and SASEGT. V shed 4 bases and J 7 bases; nucleotides not matched to a gene: 3. CDR3 size: 14 residues. The CDR3 coding sequence is TGTGCCAGCAGTGTGCAGGGGGCCAATTCACCCCTCCACTTT. As protein: CASSVQGANSPLHF.

The chain links TRBV14 to TRBJ2-1; D possibly corresponds to TRBD1 (6 bases). Deletions cut 5 bases from V and 8 bases from J, with 16 bases between. The germline V gene has CDR1 SGHDN and CDR2 FVKESK. The CDR3 runs to 14 residues. Here the CDR3 DNA reads TGTGCCAGCAGCTTAGGACAGATATGGTATGAGCAGTTCTTC. It translates to CASSLGQIWYEQFF.

The chain joins TRBV6-1 to TRBJ2-1; the D gene is possibly TRBD2 (6 bases). The V end lost 0 bases, the J end lost 0 bases, and 21 bases lay between the germline ends. This CDR3 contains 20 residues. The germline V gene has CDR1 MNHNS and CDR2 SASEGT. The CDR3 sequence is CASSEAPGRGIAASYNEQFF. The CDR3 DNA reads as TGTGCCAGCAGTGAAGCCCCGGGACGGGGTATAGCGGCCTCCTACAATGAGCAGTTCTTC.

The rearrangement uses TRBV6-1 and TRBJ1-2, with D maybe TRBD1 (5 bases). CDR3 length: 13 amino acids. In germline, CDR1 is MNHNS, CDR2 SASEGT. The germline V and J ends were trimmed by 8 bases and 5 bases, with 15 bases remaining between them. The CDR3 region is CASVAGLQYGYTF. CDR3 bases: TGTGCCAGCGTTGCAGGGCTTCAGTATGGCTACACCTTC.